The rows below give T cell receptor beta chains drawn from one sample of a study of cytomegalovirus exposure and HLA in healthy donors. TCRdb keeps only in-frame clones here, not all; method: immunoSEQ multiplex PCR. The repertoire consists of 220,000 or so clones, with 80% to 85% occurring once and the leading ten covering around 15%. Sequencing was carried out using PBMCs. All receptors come from a woman aged 25 to 39 in good health and CMV-seropositive. CDR3s include the opening cysteine and the closing phenylalanine or tryptophan. The D gene is left open where the match is weak. Not every row has a clone size; where given, it reads once, few, many or a size class.

j_call v_call clone_size d_call cdr3_nt cdr3_aa
TRBJ2-7 TRBV9 . TRBD1 TGTGCCAGCAGCGTAGGACAGGGGGCCTACGAGCAGTACTTC CASSVGQGAYEQYF
TRBJ2-6 TRBV6-5 . . TGTGCCACCTACGTTGCTGGGGCCAACGTCCTGACTTTC CATYVAGANVLTF
TRBJ2-4 TRBV18 few . TGTGCCAGCTCACCAATAGCGTCACTAGCCAAAAACATTCAGTACTTC CASSPIASLAKNIQYF
TRBJ2-7 TRBV5-4 . . TGTGCCAGCAGACCTGACCGTGTGGACAGAAGAGGGGACGAGCAGTACTTC CASRPDRVDRRGDEQYF
TRBJ2-7 TRBV7-8 few TRBD2 TGTGCCAGCAGCCCGAAGGGTAGCGGGAGTGCGGAGCAGTACTTC CASSPKGSGSAEQYF
TRBJ1-1 TRBV19 . TRBD1 TGTGCCAGTAGTGGAGACAGGGGAGTACAAACTGAAGCTTTCTTT CASSGDRGVQTEAFF
TRBJ1-4 TRBV28 once . TGTGCCAGCAGGGCAAATGAAAAACTGTTTTTT CASRANEKLFF
TRBJ2-1 TRBV9 . . TGTGCCAGCAGCGTAAGGGGGGGACCGGGCTACAATGAGCAGTTCTTC CASSVRGGPGYNEQFF
TRBJ1-2 TRBV18 . TRBD1 TGTGCCAGCTCCTTGGACAGGGCCTATGGCTACACCTTC CASSLDRAYGYTF
TRBJ1-1 TRBV5-4 . . TGTGCCAGCAGCTTGAACACTGAAGCTTTCTTT CASSLNTEAFF
TRBJ1-5 TRBV27 . . TGTGCCAGCAGTTTATCAGGGGCTACGGGCAATCAGCCCCAGCATTTT CASSLSGATGNQPQHF
TRBJ2-2 TRBV18 . . TGTGCCAGCTCGGGACTTTACACCGGGGAGCTGTTTTTT CASSGLYTGELFF
TRBJ1-1 TRBV7-8 . . TGTGCCAGCAGCTTATATTCGAACACTGAAGCTTTCTTT CASSLYSNTEAFF
TRBJ1-1 TRBV5-6 once . TGTGCCAGCAGCTTGGGGGTGAACACTGAAGCTTTCTTT CASSLGVNTEAFF
TRBJ2-7 TRBV18 . TRBD1 TGTGCCAGCTCACCTCCCGGGACAGTCACCTCCTACGAGCAGTACTTC CASSPPGTVTSYEQYF
TRBJ2-7 TRBV9 . . TGTGCCAGCAGCGTAGGGGGCACAGATCTCTACGAGCAGTACTTC CASSVGGTDLYEQYF
TRBJ1-2 TRBV28 many TRBD1 TGTGCCAGCAGTTCGCACCTTCGACAGGGGGCGTGGGGCTACACCTTC CASSSHLRQGAWGYTF
TRBJ1-3 TRBV27 once TRBD1 TGTGCCAGCACGGAGACAGGGTCCTTGGGAAACACCATATATTTT CASTETGSLGNTIYF
TRBJ2-1 TRBV4-1 . . TGCGCCAGCAGCCAAGAGGGGGTTGGGTCTAGCCGAAGCCACAATGAGCAGTTCTTC CASSQEGVGSSRSHNEQFF
TRBJ2-1 TRBV5-4 . . TGTGCCAATGGCAATGAGCAGTTCTTC CANGNEQFF
TRBJ1-1 TRBV2 . . TGTGCCAGCATGGAAAATGAGGACACTGAAGCTTTCTTT CASMENEDTEAFF
TRBJ1-2 TRBV5-6 . . TGTGCCAGCAGCTCTATCAGGGGTTTTGGCTATGGCTACACCTTC CASSSIRGFGYGYTF
TRBJ2-1 TRBV30 . . TGTGCCTGGAGTGACCCCCTAGGGCGGATTCACAATGAGCAGTTCTTC CAWSDPLGRIHNEQFF
TRBJ2-3 TRBV5-1 . . TGCGCCAGCAGCGACACAGATACGCAGTATTTT CASSDTDTQYF
TRBJ2-6 TRBV27 . TRBD1 TGTGCCAGCAGCCGTCGGACAGGGGCGGTTACGGGGGCCAACGTCCTGACTTTC CASSRRTGAVTGANVLTF
TRBJ1-1 TRBV10-1 . TRBD1 TGCGCCAGCAGCCGGGACAGGGGGGCTGAAGCTTTCTTT CASSRDRGAEAFF
TRBJ2-1 TRBV28 . . TGTGCCAGCAGCCGGACGCCTAGTGGGGATGAGCAGTTCTTC CASSRTPSGDEQFF
TRBJ1-1 TRBV5-1 . . TGCGCCAGCAGCTTGGTAGGGGAAGGGACTGAAGCTTTCTTT CASSLVGEGTEAFF
TRBJ2-1 TRBV5-1 . . TGCGCCAGAGTCGAGCCCTTATCTGGGTATGAGCAGTTCTTC CARVEPLSGYEQFF
TRBJ1-2 TRBV27 . . TGTGCCAGCAGTTCGGGACCGCCCGGCTATGGCTACACCTTC CASSSGPPGYGYTF
TRBJ1-1 TRBV2 . . TGTGCCAGCAGTGGAGATGGGTACACTGAAGCTTTCTTT CASSGDGYTEAFF
TRBJ1-1 TRBV19 once TRBD1 TGTGCCAGTAGGGAGACAGGGCTGAACACTGAAGCTTTCTTT CASRETGLNTEAFF
TRBJ1-2 TRBV6-1 few TRBD1 TGTGCCAGCAGTGAAGCGATGACAGGGACTCACTATGGCTACACCTTC CASSEAMTGTHYGYTF
TRBJ2-2 TRBV29-1 . TRBD2 TGCAGCGTTCCGGGACTAGCGGATATAAAATACGGGGAGCTGTTTTTT CSVPGLADIKYGELFF
TRBJ1-1 TRBV4-2 . . TGTGCCAGCAGCCCGAGGACGGCCATGAACACTGAAGCTTTCTTT CASSPRTAMNTEAFF
TRBJ1-2 TRBV9 . . TGTGCCAGCAGCGTAGCCTCGAGGGGGAGGGATGGCTACACCTTC CASSVASRGRDGYTF
TRBJ2-5 TRBV9 . . TGTGCCAGCAGCGTAGGTTCCATAGAGACCCAGTACTTC CASSVGSIETQYF
TRBJ2-7 TRBV15 . TRBD1 TGTGCCACCAGCAGAGGCGGGACAGGCTTCTACGAGCAGTACTTC CATSRGGTGFYEQYF
TRBJ2-7 TRBV10-1 . . TGCGCCAGCTCCGCGGCCGTAGAGGAGCAGTACTTC CASSAAVEEQYF
TRBJ1-1 TRBV4-2 . TRBD1 TGTGCCAGCAGCCGTGGCTGGACAGGGGACTCTGAAGCTTTCTTT CASSRGWTGDSEAFF
TRBJ2-7 TRBV9 . . TGTGCCAGCAGCGTAGACAGGGCAGCTTACGAGCAGTACTTC CASSVDRAAYEQYF
TRBJ2-2 TRBV10-3 . TRBD2 TGTGCCATCAGCGATCGTACTAGCGGGGCGAACACCGGGGAGCTGTTTTTT CAISDRTSGANTGELFF
TRBJ1-5 TRBV19 . . TGTGCCAGTAGTGTGCCGGGCCCGGGGCCCCAGCATTTT CASSVPGPGPQHF
TRBJ2-5 TRBV30 once . TGTGCCTGGAGTGTAGGAATTCAAGAGACCCAGTACTTC CAWSVGIQETQYF
TRBJ1-2 TRBV28 . . TGTGCCAGCAGTTTATCGACCGGGACGGCGGCCCGCTACACCTTC CASSLSTGTAARYTF
TRBJ1-2 TRBV19 . . TGTGCCAGTAGTACCACAGCTCACGGTTCCTATGGCTACACCTTC CASSTTAHGSYGYTF